This passage covers 18 T cell receptor beta chains from one sample sequenced in a study of cytomegalovirus exposure and HLA in healthy donors. PCR amplification relied on 60 Vbeta primers (plus 13 Jbeta primers). Assay: immunoSEQ multiplex PCR; the TCRdb copy retains only in-frame clones and omits some. This sample carries under 140,000 clones, about 80% of them seen once, and the ten largest clones take just under 3%. Material for sequencing was PBMCs. The receptors derive from a woman aged 55-70 years in good health and CMV-seropositive.

The J gene is TRBJ2-7, the V gene TRBV30; D might be TRBD2 (6 bases). Germline CDR1 GTSNPN, CDR2 SVGIG (reference sequence). The CDR3 is 16 residues long. With 2 bases removed from V and 4 bases from J, the gap between germline ends came to 21 bases. Here the CDR3 DNA reads TGTGCCTGGAGTATAGATAATTATTTCGGGAGATACGAGCAGTACTTC. Translating it yields CAWSIDNYFGRYEQYF.

The chain employs TRBV4-2 and TRBJ1-1; maybe TRBD1 (5 bases). V lost 0 bases and J lost 3, with 5 bases in between. The CDR3 totals 13 residues. Per germline, CDR1 LGHNA and CDR2 YNFKEQ. This CDR3 reads CASSQDRDTEAFF. Here the CDR3 DNA reads TGTGCCAGCAGCCAAGACAGGGACACTGAAGCTTTCTTT.

This sequence joins TRBV4-1 and TRBJ1-1; D perhaps matches TRBD1 (6 bases). V was cut by 4 bases and J by 11 bases, with 23 bases left in between. CDR1 and CDR2 from the germline V gene are MGHRA and YSYEKL. The CDR3 runs to 15 residues. The chain's CDR3 is CASSPSQSTGYDAFF. The DNA for the CDR3 is TGCGCCAGCAGCCCCTCTCAATCGACAGGCTACGATGCTTTCTTT.

The chain uses TRBV7-3 and TRBJ2-1; 13 nucleotides match TRBD2. The trim removed 5 bases at V and 6 bases at J, leaving 4 bases unmatched. Germline V gene sequence: CDR1 SGHTA, CDR2 FQGTGA. The CDR3 sequence is 15 residues long. The DNA of the CDR3 is TGTGCCAGCAGCCCCGGACTAGCGGGAGTCAATGAGCAGTTCTTC. It yields the protein CASSPGLAGVNEQFF.

The chain recombines TRBV15 with TRBJ2-7, with D uncertain. Germline-derived CDR1 and CDR2 are LNHNV and YYDKDF (reference sequence). CDR3 length: 16 amino acids. Deletions cut 0 bases from V and 0 bases from J, with 12 bases between. The CDR3 nucleotides read TGTGCCACCAGCAGAGATATACAGCCGAGCTCCTACGAGCAGTACTTC. Its translation: CATSRDIQPSSYEQYF.

The sample holds a few counts of this clone. The V call is TRBV7-3, the J call TRBJ2-7, with 9 nucleotides matching TRBD1. From germline, CDR1 is SGHTA and CDR2 FQGTGA. The junction had 11 bases not matched to a gene; V was cut back by 5 bases and J by 12 bases. The CDR3 has 13 amino acids. The CDR3 region has the DNA TGTGCCAGCAGCACCCTACAGGGGGCCCCGACGTACTTC. It translates to CASSTLQGAPTYF.

This chain joins TRBV7-6 and TRBJ2-1, with 7 bases that match TRBD2. The CDR3 contains 15 residues. Trimming at V came to 0 bases and at J to 3 bases, leaving 2 bases not matched to a gene. Per the germline V gene, CDR1 is SGHVS and CDR2 is FNYEAQ. CDR3 sequence reads: CASSLASSGYNEQFF. The DNA for the CDR3 is TGTGCCAGCAGCTTAGCTTCTAGCGGCTACAATGAGCAGTTCTTC.

This clone was counted once. V and J are TRBV14 and TRBJ2-2, with 8 bases aligning to TRBD2. The CDR3 consists of 20 residues. With V trimmed by 5 bases and J by 1 base, 18 bases remained unmatched. Germline loops: CDR1 SGHDN, CDR2 FVKESK. The CDR3 loop reads CASSSLEKGLAPLNTGELFF. CDR3 sequence (DNA): TGTGCCAGCAGCAGCCTAGAAAAAGGACTAGCCCCTTTGAACACCGGGGAGCTGTTTTTT.

The V and J genes are TRBV11-1 and TRBJ1-2, with 8 bases lining up with TRBD1. Trimming removed 3 bases from V and 4 bases from J; junction bases left unmatched: 7. This CDR3 is 15 amino acids long. Germline V gene lookup returns CDR1 SGHAT and CDR2 FQDESV (reference sequence). For the CDR3, the DNA is TGTGCCAGCAGCTTGACCGGGACAGGTTCCTATGGCTACACCTTC. Amino acid sequence: CASSLTGTGSYGYTF. Variable domain in full (rest from reference TRBV11-1 and TRBJ1-2): EAEVAQSPRYKITEKSQAVAFWCDPISGHATLYWYRQILGQGPELLVQFQDESVVDDSQLPKDRFSAERLKGVDSTLKIQPAELGDSAMYLCASSLTGTGSYGYTFGSGTRLTVV.

This clone appeared a few times. The chain joins TRBV7-2 to TRBJ2-7, with D perhaps matching TRBD1 (6 bases). The CDR3 runs 14 residues. The germline gives CDR1 SGHTA, CDR2 FQGNSA. Trimming pared 3 bases from V and 1 base from J, leaving 10 bases between. CDR3 DNA: TGTGCCAGCAGCTTTCCGGACAGATCCTACGAGCAGTACTTC. Translating it yields CASSFPDRSYEQYF.

The chain uses TRBV5-1 and TRBJ2-1, with 12 bases fitting TRBD2. The V and J ends lost 0 bases and 6 bases, in that order; junction bases with no gene match: 19. The CDR3 spans 21 residues. Germline V gene data show CDR1 as SGHRS and CDR2 as YFSETQ. CDR3 bases: TGCGCCAGCAGCTTGGGGGGGCTAAGGACTAGCGGGGCCACCCGCCTCAATGAGCAGTTCTTC. Residues: CASSLGGLRTSGATRLNEQFF.

The V gene is TRBV5-4, the J gene TRBJ2-3, with D uncertain. The CDR3 covers 13 residues. Trimming pared 4 bases from V and 4 bases from J, leaving 10 bases between. Germline lookup yields CDR1 SGHNT and CDR2 YYREEE (reference sequence). The CDR3 sequence is CASSRPPADTQYF. The CDR3 DNA follows: TGTGCCAGCAGCCGCCCGCCAGCAGATACGCAGTATTTT. Supplemented by reference TRBV5-4 and TRBJ2-3, the full variable domain reads ETGVTQSPTHLIKTRGQQVTLRCSSQSGHNTVSWYQQALGQGPQFIFQYYREEENGRGNFPPRFSGLQFPNYSSELNVNALELDDSALYLCASSRPPADTQYFGPGTRLTVL.

The chain uses TRBV29-1 and TRBJ1-5; 8 bases align to TRBD1. The CDR3 contains 12 residues. J lost 7 bases, V lost 8 bases, and 7 bases had no gene match. Germline V lookup: CDR1 SQVTM, CDR2 ANQGSEA. Written as DNA, the CDR3 is TGCAGCCTGGACAGGGCATGCCAGCCCCAGCATTTT. Translating it yields CSLDRACQPQHF. Drawing the rest from reference TRBV29-1 and TRBJ1-5, the complete variable domain is SAVISQKPSRDICQRGTSLTIQCQVDSQVTMMFWYRQQPGQSLTLIATANQGSEATYESGFVIDKFPISRPNLTFSTLTVSNMSPEDSSIYLCSLDRACQPQHFGDGTRLSIL.

The gene calls are TRBV7-7 and TRBJ2-5; D may be TRBD1 (5 bases). The CDR3 spans 17 residues. The germline CDR1 and CDR2 sequences are SSHAT and FNYEAQ (reference sequence). Trimming removed 1 base from V and 2 bases from J, with 17 bases in between. CDR3 loop: CASSLGGSAGIQETQYF. CDR3 nucleotides: TGTGCCAGCAGCTTAGGTGGGTCGGCAGGGATACAAGAGACCCAGTACTTC.

The V and J genes are TRBV6-5 and TRBJ1-2; D possibly corresponds to TRBD1 (6 bases). The CDR3 consists of 14 residues. The V gene's germline CDR1 is MNHEY and CDR2 SVGAGI. V lost 6 bases and J lost 4, with 15 bases in between. CDR3 sequence (DNA): TGTGCCAGCAGCCCGCGGGGGGGCGCCTATGGCTACACCTTC. Encoded protein: CASSPRGGAYGYTF.

The rearrangement uses TRBV15 and TRBJ2-7; perhaps TRBD1 as D (5 bases). The V gene's germline CDR1 is LNHNV and CDR2 YYDKDF (reference sequence). CDR3 size: 13 residues. The ends were cut back, 0 bases at V and 5 bases at J, with 8 bases in the middle. In nucleotides, the CDR3 is TGTGCCACCAGCAGAGAAGGGGATGACGAGCAGTACTTC. This codes for CATSREGDDEQYF.

This clone was seen only once. Written as DNA, the CDR3 is TGTGCCAGCAGCTACGGACAGGGTCGCGGCTACACCTTC. Its translation is CASSYGQGRGYTF. The chain is built from TRBV7-2 and TRBJ1-2; TRBD1 aligns across 8 bases. V shed 4 bases and J 8 bases; nucleotides not matched to a gene: 6. In germline, CDR1 is SGHTA, CDR2 FQGNSA. This CDR3 has 13 amino acids.

This clone appeared a single time. The chain uses TRBV2 and TRBJ2-5, with 10 positions matching TRBD1. The J call may be mistaken, given a closer DNA end match to TRBJ2-7. CDR1 and CDR2 (germline): SNHLY, FYNNEI. The CDR3 contains 18 residues. The CDR3 coding sequence is TGTGCCAGCAGTGACGCGGGACAGGGGTTTTCTGATCCCTACGAGCAGTACTTC. Its protein is CASSDAGQGFSDPYEQYF.